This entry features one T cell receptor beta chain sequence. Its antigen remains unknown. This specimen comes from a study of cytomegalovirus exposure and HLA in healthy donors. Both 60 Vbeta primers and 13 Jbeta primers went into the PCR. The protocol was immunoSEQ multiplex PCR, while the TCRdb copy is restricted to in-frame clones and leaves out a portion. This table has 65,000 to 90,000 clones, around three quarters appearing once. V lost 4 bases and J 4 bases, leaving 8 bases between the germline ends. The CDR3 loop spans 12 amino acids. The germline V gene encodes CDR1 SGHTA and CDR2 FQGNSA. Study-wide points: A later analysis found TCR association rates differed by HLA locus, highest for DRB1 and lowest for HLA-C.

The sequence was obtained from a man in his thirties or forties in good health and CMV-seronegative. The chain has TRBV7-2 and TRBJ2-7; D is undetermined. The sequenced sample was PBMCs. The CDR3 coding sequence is TGTGCCAGCAGCTCCTACCTATACGAGCAGTACTTC. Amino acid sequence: CASSSYLYEQYF. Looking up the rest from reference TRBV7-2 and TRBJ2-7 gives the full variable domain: GAGVSQSPSNKVTEKGKDVELRCDPISGHTALYWYRQSLGQGLEFLIYFQGNSAPDKSGLPSDRFSAERTGGSVSTLTIQRTQQEDSAVYLCASSSYLYEQYFGPGTRLTVT.